A selection of T cell receptor beta chains follows, all from one sample in a study of OX40 agonist ivuxolimab in advanced cancers. Some clones are missing from TCRdb's copy, which holds only in-frame ones; the method was immunoSEQ multiplex PCR. The repertoire has around 65,000 clones, around 87% of them found once; the top ten carry 10% to 13%. Specimen: CD4+ or CD8+ T cells sorted from blood, collected in a trial of the OX40 agonist ivuxolimab. Receptors were obtained from an adult with an advanced solid tumor such as melanoma, head and neck, liver or kidney cancer. Both conserved end residues are part of each CDR3. The D gene is left open where the match is weak.

D	J	V	CDR3
.	TRBJ2-1	TRBV7-2	CASSLSSYNEQFF
.	TRBJ2-1	TRBV7-3	CASSIDRLNEQFF
.	TRBJ1-3	TRBV5-6	CASSLAGAVSDLRGNTIYF
.	TRBJ1-4	TRBV6-6	CASSYRGTNEKLFF
.	TRBJ2-7	TRBV7-2	CASSLFPPEQYF
TRBD1	TRBJ1-4	TRBV6-6	CASRDRANEKLFF
TRBD2	TRBJ2-3	TRBV5-1	CATHRTSGSTDTQYF
TRBD2	TRBJ2-1	TRBV7-2	CASAGHSGSGNEQFF
.	TRBJ2-7	TRBV18	CASSPLGGQAQGSYEQYF
TRBD2	TRBJ2-1	TRBV5-1	CASSLTLAVNNEQFF
.	TRBJ2-3	TRBV6-5	CASSYNFATDTQYF
.	TRBJ2-7	TRBV18	CASSPPSGTGYEQYF
TRBD2	TRBJ2-1	TRBV4-1	CASSQDPASGGRNEQFF
TRBD2	TRBJ2-7	TRBV7-2	CASSRTSGKSGKQYF
TRBD2	TRBJ2-5	TRBV7-3	CASSLNAGGPETQYF
TRBD2	TRBJ2-3	TRBV10-2	CASGYGTSGDTDTQYF
.	TRBJ1-4	TRBV7-3	CASSLISDRISWGEPATNEKLFF
TRBD1	TRBJ1-5	TRBV7-2	CASSSTGSNQPQHF
.	TRBJ2-1	TRBV7-7	CASSPDKHNEQFF
TRBD2	TRBJ2-3	TRBV23-1	CASSQSGGTSGSCTDTQYF
TRBD1	TRBJ2-2	TRBV28	CASSRDRGGGELFF
.	TRBJ1-5	TRBV19	CASSPDSQLRRNQPQHF
TRBD1	TRBJ2-7	TRBV19	CASSPGQGIGEQYF
TRBD1	TRBJ2-7	TRBV5-1	CASSLGDRGGYEQYF
.	TRBJ2-1	TRBV19	CASSIDQGTVIAGTQSDEQFF
.	TRBJ2-1	TRBV28	CASSFAAGTPKGNEQFF
.	TRBJ2-6	TRBV2	CASRALGGRGANVLTF
TRBD1	TRBJ2-2	TRBV19	CASSRTGWRTGELFF
.	TRBJ1-2	TRBV28	CASSPPPGNYGYTF
TRBD2	TRBJ2-7	TRBV7-8	CASRTTGTSGSGEQYF
TRBD2	TRBJ2-1	TRBV10-3	CAIIRLAGGYNEQFF
.	TRBJ1-1	TRBV2	CASSGGGTEAFF
TRBD1	TRBJ1-1	TRBV5-8	CASRYSTGPSTEAFF
.	TRBJ1-6	TRBV9	CASSVEEGPETLHF
.	TRBJ1-5	TRBV2	CAPRGANQPQHF
.	TRBJ2-3	TRBV5-1	CASWQVGADTQYF
TRBD1	TRBJ2-3	TRBV5-6	CASSPRTGYTDTQYF
.	TRBJ1-3	TRBV19	CASSSGRQPNSGNTIYF
.	TRBJ2-1	TRBV6-1	CASSVGPLDLNEQFF
.	TRBJ1-1	TRBV28	CASSRRGYTEAFF
TRBD1	TRBJ1-1	TRBV5-5	CASNFGTGGFTEAFF
.	TRBJ1-2	TRBV28	CASGRGANYGYTF
.	TRBJ1-2	TRBV28	CASSLQGNYGYTF
TRBD2	TRBJ2-1	TRBV6-5	CASSRSSGRTQFF
.	TRBJ2-7	TRBV28	CASSPSRIAEQYF
.	TRBJ1-5	TRBV7-2	CASSLAQGSNQPQHF
.	TRBJ1-1	TRBV7-2	CASSFGGMTEAFF
.	TRBJ2-2	TRBV2	CASPPTPRGDTGELFF
.	TRBJ2-3	TRBV7-8	CASSFGLSTDTQYF
.	TRBJ2-3	TRBV2	CASSQGTGTDTQYF
TRBD1	TRBJ2-2	TRBV19	CASTRTGGNTGELFF
.	TRBJ2-3	TRBV28	CASSLLTTDTQYF
TRBD1	TRBJ1-5	TRBV5-4	CASSPSPGGQPQHF
.	TRBJ2-2	TRBV18	CASSPPQRTGELFF
.	TRBJ2-1	TRBV18	CASSYRLASIYNEQFF